The source of this T cell receptor beta chain is a study of T cell changes during pregnancy in multiple sclerosis. This CDR3 has 17 amino acids. Trimming removed 2 bases from V and 8 bases from J; junction bases left unmatched: 10. Germline CDR1 and CDR2: MGHRA and YSYEKL. Produced via immunoSEQ multiplex PCR; TCRdb's table is partial and in-frame only. The sample has 75,000 to 95,000 clones; around 94% are singletons. The chain is built from TRBV4-1 and TRBJ2-1; 12 nucleotides match TRBD2. The TCR sequence derives from a female donor with multiple sclerosis, enrolled in a pregnancy study. The source material was CD4+ T cells from peripheral blood mononuclear cells, sampled after pregnancy. The chain's CDR3 is CASSQRLAGAGRDEQFF. CDR3 coding DNA: TGCGCCAGCAGCCAAAGACTAGCGGGAGCGGGAAGGGATGAGCAGTTCTTC.